What follows is one TCR beta chain and its context. Its antigen is currently unknown. These data belong to a study of cytomegalovirus exposure and HLA in healthy donors. General observations from the study: Reports credit the classifier with highly specific, highly sensitive diagnosis of cytomegalovirus status. As confirmed in vitro, a few CMV-associated chains were specific for CMV antigens.

Germline CDR1 reads LNHDA; CDR2 reads SQIVND (reference sequence). Trimming pared 3 bases from V and 6 bases from J, leaving 14 bases between. CDR3 size: 14 residues. Clones were read by immunoSEQ multiplex PCR, and TCRdb kept only the in-frame ones, dropping some. This repertoire shows 60,000 or so clones, 92% found once; its top ten account for about 1.2%. This TCR was recovered from a woman younger than 35 in good health and CMV-seronegative. V is TRBV19 and J is TRBJ1-2; no firm D call. Sequencing used PBMCs. CDR3 in DNA: TGTGCCAGTAGTATGAACAGAGATTTAGATGGCTACACCTTC. It codes for CASSMNRDLDGYTF.